The 11 T cell receptor beta chains below come from one sample, sequenced in a study of T cells in women clearing cervical HPV infection. The table came from immunoSEQ multiplex PCR; TCRdb's copy has only in-frame clones and leaves some out. The sample data list some 23,000 clones. The sample comprised blood buffy coat. The receptor source for this set is a woman between 18 and 70 years old with a cervical HPV16 infection that either progressed to CIN3+ or cleared (not recorded which).

A remark on this clone: The DNA ends 3 residues before the CDR3 does, and the rest of the CDR3 is filled in from the germline J gene. This chain connects TRBV10-3 to TRBJ1-1; TRBD1 matches at 7 bases. The CDR3 consists of 13 residues. Germline V gene sequence: CDR1 ENHRY, CDR2 SYGVKD. The chain's CDR3 is CAIRRQGGDGAFF. CDR3 DNA, as far as it was read: TGTGCCATCAGACGACAGGGTGGGGATGGA.

As for this clone: Sequencing ends 3 residues short of the CDR3 end; the germline J gene provides the rest. The chain combines TRBV2 with TRBJ1-5; D call uncertain. V was clipped by 3 bases and J by 3 bases, with 15 bases between them. The germline V gene has CDR1 SNHLY and CDR2 FYNNEI. CDR3 length equals 16 residues. The sequenced CDR3 bases are TGTGCCAGCAGTGAGTTAGGTTTACAGAACAATCAGCCC. It yields the protein CASSELGLQNNQP. The entire CDR3 is CASSELGLQNNQPQHF.

On this clone: The read gets to within 3 residues of the CDR3 end, and the germline J gene fills in the rest. The V call is TRBV29-1, the J call TRBJ2-7, with TRBD2 as a possible D gene (5 bases). The germline V and J ends were trimmed by 8 bases and 6 bases, with 14 bases remaining between them. Germline-derived CDR1 and CDR2 are SQVTM and ANQGSEA. The CDR3 has 11 residues. The chain's CDR3 is CSPEGFREQYF. The sequenced CDR3 bases are TGCAGCCCTGAGGGTTTTCGCGAG.

As for this clone: The missing CDR3 end, 3 residues past where the read stops, is filled in from the germline J gene. This chain links TRBV7-9 with TRBJ1-2; a weak D match, TRBD1 (5 bases). This CDR3 is 15 amino acids long. CDR1 and CDR2 (germline): SEHNR, FQNEAQ (reference sequence). The sequenced part of the CDR3 DNA is TGTGCCAGCGCCGGCGGGCGGGGCGAGACCTACGAC. It specifies CASAGGRGETYD. The CDR3, in full, reads CASAGGRGETYDYTF.

Note on this clone: The sequenced fragment ends 3 residues before the CDR3 boundary, so the rest is inferred from the germline J gene. The chain is built from TRBV5-1 and TRBJ1-6; no firm D call. This CDR3 spans 14 amino acids. Trimming took 0 bases from V and 5 from J, leaving 6 bases between them. Germline V gene lookup returns CDR1 SGHRS and CDR2 YFSETQ. The DNA read from the CDR3 is TGCGCCAGCAGCTTGGGCGAGAATAATTCACCC. Protein sequence: CASSLGENNSP. The whole CDR3 is CASSLGENNSPLHF.

In regard to this clone: The CDR3 end is not reached by the read, which stops 3 residues before it; the germline J gene fills it in. The rearrangement links TRBV19 to TRBJ1-5; 7 bases align to TRBD1. J gave up 1 base and V 4 bases, and 10 bases lay outside the gene matches. Germline loops: CDR1 LNHDA, CDR2 SQIVND (reference sequence). CDR3 length: 17 residues. The CDR3 loop is CASSTLKTGISNQPQHF. Partial CDR3 DNA: TGTGCCAGTAGTACCCTAAAGACAGGGATAAGCAATCAGCCC.

For this clone: The read is 3 residues too short to cover the CDR3 end, so that end is filled in from the germline J gene. The chain carries TRBV5-1 and TRBJ2-7; maybe TRBD1 (6 bases). Germline V gives CDR1 SGHRS, CDR2 YFSETQ. CDR3 length equals 17 residues. Trimming pared 4 bases from V and 1 base from J, leaving 21 bases between. CDR3 DNA, as far as it was read: TGCGCCAGCAGCCAACCCAACGGGACAAAATATTCCTACGAG. This encodes CASSQPNGTKYSYE. The complete CDR3 protein is CASSQPNGTKYSYEQYF.

Comments on this clone: The CDR3 end lies 3 residues beyond the end of the read and is filled in from the germline J gene. The genes are TRBV11-3 and TRBJ2-1; D remains unclear. The CDR3 is 12 residues long. Germline CDR1 reads SGHNT; CDR2 reads YENEEA. Trimming stripped 2 bases from V and 3 bases from J, with 2 bases between. The DNA read from the CDR3 is TGTGCCAGCAGCTTACTCTACAATGAG. As protein: CASSLLYNE. The whole CDR3 sequence reads CASSLLYNEQFF.

As for this clone: The observed sequence ends 3 residues before the CDR3 terminus, with the missing tail filled in from the germline J gene. The chain has TRBV12-3 or TRBV12-4 and TRBJ2-1, with D perhaps matching TRBD2 (6 bases). The CDR3 totals 15 residues. The ends were cut back, 6 bases at V and 8 bases at J, with 20 bases in the middle. CDR3 bases read: TGTGCCAGCAGCGTATCGGGACTGTCAGACGATGAG. As protein: CASSVSGLSDDE. The CDR3 in full is CASSVSGLSDDEQFF.

For this clone: The read terminates 3 residues ahead of where the CDR3 ends, so the germline J gene completes it. This chain uses TRBV2 with TRBJ2-1, with 14 positions matching TRBD2. Germline loops: CDR1 SNHLY, CDR2 FYNNEI. V gave up 6 bases and J gave up 5 bases; unmatched junction bases: 3. CDR3 length: 15 amino acids. CDR3 loop: CASRVTSGGDNEQFF. Incomplete CDR3 DNA: TGTGCCAGCAGAGTGACTAGCGGGGGGGACAATGAG.

Note on this clone: From the germline J gene comes the end of the CDR3, since the read stops 3 residues before it. The chain couples TRBV18 to TRBJ2-7; possible D gene TRBD2, 8 bases. Germline loops: CDR1 KGHSH, CDR2 LQKENI. The CDR3 is made up of 16 amino acids. V was clipped by 3 bases and J by 3 bases, with 18 bases between them. CDR3 DNA (partial): TGTGCCAGCTCACCCGGGACAGCGGGAGTACACTACGAG. Protein: CASSPGTAGVHYE. The entire CDR3 sequence reads CASSPGTAGVHYEQYF.